This TCR beta chain was obtained from a study of beta chain features in type 1 diabetes. About the research overall: The patients were much like the healthy donors in age, gender and cell yields.

In germline, CDR1 is KGHSH, CDR2 LQKENI. Germline trimming cut 2 bases from V and 2 bases from J; bases unmatched to any gene: 3. CDR3 length: 16 amino acids. Isolated RNA was reverse transcribed in full, so expressed TCRB transcripts were sequenced. Sequencing used immunoSEQ multiplex PCR; TCRdb keeps in-frame clones, though not all of them. The table has some 410,000 clones, about 15% seen once; the top ten hold around 0.035%. This clone appeared a few times. This TCR was recovered from a man younger than 40 in good health. The gene calls are TRBV18 and TRBJ2-5; TRBD2 agrees at 12 bases. The sequencing input was naive CD4+ T cells from blood. CDR3 amino acids: CASSPYGTSGQETQYF. The CDR3 nucleotides read TGTGCCAGCTCACCATACGGGACTAGCGGGCAAGAGACCCAGTACTTC.